This TCR beta chain was documented in a study of control samples from healthy donors and cancer patients. Produced via immunoSEQ multiplex PCR; TCRdb's table is partial and in-frame only. This sample has around 55,000 clones, with 95% to 97% found just once. This CDR3 region has 14 residues. The sequence derives from a woman aged 18-29 years in good health. The chain is built from TRBV21-1 and TRBJ1-2. TRBV21-1 is a recognized pseudogene. The sample was blood. The DNA for the CDR3 is TGTGCCAGCAGCCGGTCAACTTCTTCGCGTGGCTACACCTTC. Its translation is CASSRSTSSRGYTF.